A selection of T cell receptor beta chains follows, all from one sample in a study of T cell changes during pregnancy in multiple sclerosis. Clones were read by immunoSEQ multiplex PCR, and TCRdb kept only the in-frame ones, dropping some. Of 50,000 or so clones listed, 80% to 95% are singletons. The source material was peripheral blood, sampled in the third trimester of pregnancy. These receptor sequences come from a female donor with multiple sclerosis, enrolled in a pregnancy study. CDR3s include the opening cysteine and the closing phenylalanine or tryptophan. Fields, in order: V gene, D gene, J gene, CDR3 protein, CDR3 DNA. D genes are given only for firm matches.

>TRBV29-1|-|TRBJ1-4
CSVKSGRNEKLFF
TGCAGCGTTAAGTCAGGGCGTAATGAAAAACTGTTTTTT
>TRBV29-1|TRBD2|TRBJ2-3
CSATLGLAGVADTQYF
TGCAGCGCCACTCTTGGTCTAGCGGGAGTTGCAGATACGCAGTATTTT
>TRBV11-2|-|TRBJ1-4
CASSFAGQNEKLFF
TGTGCCAGCAGCTTTGCAGGACAGAATGAAAAACTGTTTTTT
>TRBV2|TRBD1|TRBJ1-1
CASSEWGRGQGTEAFF
TGTGCCAGCAGTGAATGGGGAAGGGGGCAAGGGACTGAAGCTTTCTTT
>TRBV6-5|TRBD1|TRBJ2-2
CASRWTGSYTGELFF
TGTGCCAGCAGATGGACAGGGAGTTACACCGGGGAGCTGTTTTTT
>TRBV2|TRBD2|TRBJ2-5
CASSVLKRGGQETQYF
TGTGCCAGCAGTGTATTAAAAAGGGGAGGGCAAGAGACCCAGTACTTC
>TRBV4-3|-|TRBJ2-7
CASSQDREALWEQYF
TGCGCCAGCAGCCAAGATCGGGAAGCGCTCTGGGAGCAGTACTTC
>TRBV27|TRBD2|TRBJ2-1
CASSPVLAGGVNEQFF
TGTGCCAGCAGTCCCGTACTAGCGGGAGGTGTAAATGAGCAGTTCTTC
>TRBV29-1|-|TRBJ1-1
CSAATGSGFTEAFF
TGCAGCGCTGCGACGGGATCTGGGTTCACTGAAGCTTTCTTT
>TRBV18|-|TRBJ2-7
CASSPNRDEQYF
TGTGCCAGCTCACCAAACAGGGACGAGCAGTACTTC
>TRBV7-2|TRBD2|TRBJ2-7
CASSSMGGREQYF
TGTGCCAGCAGCTCCATGGGCGGGAGGGAGCAGTACTTC
>TRBV29-1|TRBD2|TRBJ2-1
CSVRSLAGRDNEQFF
TGCAGCGTTCGCTCCCTAGCGGGAAGAGACAATGAGCAGTTCTTC
>TRBV7-9|TRBD1|TRBJ1-1
CASSGGRGLGTEAFF
TGTGCCAGCAGCGGAGGCAGGGGGCTGGGGACTGAAGCTTTCTTT
>TRBV28|TRBD2|TRBJ2-1
CASSHSGSYHNEQFF
TGTGCCAGCAGCCATAGCGGGAGCTACCACAATGAGCAGTTCTTC
>TRBV5-4|TRBD2|TRBJ2-1
CASSFKRELYNEQFF
TGTGCCAGCAGTTTCAAGCGGGAGCTGTATAATGAGCAGTTCTTC
>TRBV5-1|TRBD1|TRBJ2-1
CASSWGQGFRDNEQFF
TGCGCCAGCAGCTGGGGACAGGGGTTTAGGGACAATGAGCAGTTCTTC